A selection of T cell receptor beta chains follows, all from one sample in a study of shared clonotypes between healthy human individuals. Profiling relied on immunoSEQ multiplex PCR, and the TCRdb table lists in-frame clones only, not all of them. The sample lists about 1 million clones, approximately 80% seen once, with 0.52% in the top ten. Material: memory CD4+ T cells from PBMCs. These receptors all stem from a man younger than 35 in good health. Some clones in this sample may be carry-over from other donors' samples. Both conserved end residues are part of each CDR3. Fields, in order: D gene, J gene, V gene, clone size, CDR3 protein, CDR3 DNA. D genes are given only for firm matches. Expanded clones are given a class, and other clones once, few, many or no size at all.

d_call: TRBD1
j_call: TRBJ1-2
v_call: TRBV7-8
clone_size: once
cdr3_aa: CASSHIPGQGNYGYTF
cdr3_nt: TGTGCCAGCAGCCATATTCCGGGACAGGGGAACTATGGCTACACCTTC

d_call: TRBD1
j_call: TRBJ2-2
v_call: TRBV6-1
clone_size: .
cdr3_aa: CASSTGGTGELFF
cdr3_nt: TGTGCCAGCAGCACAGGGGGCACCGGGGAGCTGTTTTTT

d_call: TRBD1
j_call: TRBJ2-5
v_call: TRBV11-1
clone_size: few
cdr3_aa: CASSNRGEETQYF
cdr3_nt: TGTGCCAGCAGCAACAGGGGAGAAGAGACCCAGTACTTC

d_call: TRBD2
j_call: TRBJ2-2
v_call: TRBV7-8
clone_size: .
cdr3_aa: CASSLTSGRTGELFF
cdr3_nt: TGTGCCAGCAGCTTGACTAGCGGGAGAACCGGGGAGCTGTTTTTT

d_call: .
j_call: TRBJ2-6
v_call: TRBV7-3
clone_size: .
cdr3_aa: CASSLTPFSVGANVLTF
cdr3_nt: TGTGCCAGCAGCTTGACCCCCTTCTCAGTTGGGGCCAACGTCCTGACTTTC

d_call: .
j_call: TRBJ1-2
v_call: TRBV28
clone_size: few
cdr3_aa: CASGYIYGYTF
cdr3_nt: TGTGCCAGCGGGTACATTTATGGCTACACCTTC

d_call: TRBD2
j_call: TRBJ2-2
v_call: TRBV2
clone_size: .
cdr3_aa: CASSLSTSGRAGELFF
cdr3_nt: TGTGCCAGCAGTCTATCGACTAGCGGGAGGGCCGGGGAGCTGTTTTTT

d_call: .
j_call: TRBJ2-4
v_call: TRBV5-1
clone_size: .
cdr3_aa: CASSFGKEGNIQYF
cdr3_nt: TGCGCCAGCAGTTTCGGGAAAGAGGGAAACATTCAGTACTTC

d_call: TRBD2
j_call: TRBJ2-1
v_call: TRBV5-4
clone_size: .
cdr3_aa: CASSRPSGSSYNEQFF
cdr3_nt: TGTGCCAGCAGTAGACCTAGCGGGAGTAGTTACAATGAGCAGTTCTTC

d_call: TRBD2
j_call: TRBJ2-1
v_call: TRBV4-2
clone_size: .
cdr3_aa: CASSQEWRGYNEQFF
cdr3_nt: TGTGCCAGCAGCCAAGAGTGGCGGGGGTACAATGAGCAGTTCTTC

d_call: .
j_call: TRBJ2-7
v_call: TRBV19
clone_size: .
cdr3_aa: CASKQAREQYF
cdr3_nt: TGTGCCAGTAAGCAAGCAAGAGAGCAGTACTTC

d_call: TRBD1
j_call: TRBJ1-1
v_call: TRBV6-5
clone_size: .
cdr3_aa: CASSYSRGRSTEAFF
cdr3_nt: TGTGCCAGCAGTTACTCGAGGGGGCGTAGCACTGAAGCTTTCTTT

d_call: TRBD2
j_call: TRBJ2-7
v_call: TRBV19
clone_size: .
cdr3_aa: CASSTRREGREQYF
cdr3_nt: TGTGCCAGTAGTACTCGGCGGGAGGGCCGCGAGCAGTACTTC

d_call: .
j_call: TRBJ2-1
v_call: TRBV5-1
clone_size: .
cdr3_aa: CASSTLSGYNEQFF
cdr3_nt: TGCGCCAGCAGCACCCTGAGCGGATACAATGAGCAGTTCTTC

d_call: .
j_call: TRBJ2-5
v_call: TRBV28
clone_size: once
cdr3_aa: CASSLSGQVGGETQYF
cdr3_nt: TGTGCCAGCAGTTTATCCGGGCAGGTCGGCGGTGAGACCCAGTACTTC

d_call: .
j_call: TRBJ1-2
v_call: TRBV19
clone_size: few
cdr3_aa: CASSPEGSGNYGYTF
cdr3_nt: TGTGCCAGTAGCCCCGAGGGTTCAGGCAACTATGGCTACACCTTC

d_call: .
j_call: TRBJ1-1
v_call: TRBV19
clone_size: .
cdr3_aa: CASSRTANTEAFF
cdr3_nt: TGTGCCAGTAGCCGGACAGCGAACACTGAAGCTTTCTTT

d_call: .
j_call: TRBJ2-7
v_call: TRBV28
clone_size: few
cdr3_aa: CASSFASYEQYF
cdr3_nt: TGTGCCAGCAGTTTCGCCTCCTACGAGCAGTACTTC

d_call: .
j_call: TRBJ1-1
v_call: TRBV7-9
clone_size: .
cdr3_aa: CASSLNNGIEAFF
cdr3_nt: TGTGCCAGCAGCCTAAATAACGGAATTGAAGCTTTCTTT

d_call: TRBD2
j_call: TRBJ2-1
v_call: TRBV18
clone_size: once
cdr3_aa: CASSPPGLRGASEQFF
cdr3_nt: TGTGCCAGCTCACCTCCAGGCTTGCGGGGGGCCAGTGAGCAGTTCTTC

d_call: .
j_call: TRBJ1-5
v_call: TRBV21-1
clone_size: few
cdr3_aa: CASSKALGGSDRGNQPQHF
cdr3_nt: TGTGCCAGCAGCAAAGCGCTTGGCGGTTCGGATAGAGGCAATCAGCCCCAGCATTTT

d_call: TRBD1
j_call: TRBJ2-1
v_call: TRBV7-2
clone_size: .
cdr3_aa: CASSTQQGNEQFF
cdr3_nt: TGTGCCAGCAGCACCCAACAGGGGAATGAGCAGTTCTTC

d_call: .
j_call: TRBJ1-2
v_call: TRBV5-4
clone_size: .
cdr3_aa: CASSLDRDIYGYTF
cdr3_nt: TGTGCCAGCAGCTTGGATCGGGATATCTATGGCTACACCTTC

d_call: .
j_call: TRBJ2-7
v_call: TRBV6-6
clone_size: once
cdr3_aa: CASSPAYEQYF
cdr3_nt: TGTGCCAGCAGTCCCGCCTACGAGCAGTACTTC

d_call: .
j_call: TRBJ2-6
v_call: TRBV2
clone_size: .
cdr3_aa: CASRKAGANVLTF
cdr3_nt: TGTGCCAGCAGAAAAGCTGGGGCCAACGTCCTGACTTTC

d_call: .
j_call: TRBJ2-2
v_call: TRBV18
clone_size: once
cdr3_aa: CASSPVLGTGELFF
cdr3_nt: TGTGCCAGCTCACCAGTTCTGGGCACCGGGGAGCTGTTTTTT

d_call: .
j_call: TRBJ1-1
v_call: TRBV18
clone_size: .
cdr3_aa: CASSPQTNTEAFF
cdr3_nt: TGTGCCAGCTCACCCCAAACGAACACTGAAGCTTTCTTT

d_call: .
j_call: TRBJ2-1
v_call: TRBV9
clone_size: .
cdr3_aa: CASSVVGAGSYNEQFF
cdr3_nt: TGTGCCAGCAGCGTAGTGGGCGCGGGATCCTACAATGAGCAGTTCTTC

d_call: .
j_call: TRBJ1-2
v_call: TRBV7-2
clone_size: .
cdr3_aa: CASSLNAGDDGYTF
cdr3_nt: TGTGCCAGCAGCTTAAATGCAGGGGATGATGGCTACACCTTC

d_call: TRBD1
j_call: TRBJ2-6
v_call: TRBV27
clone_size: once
cdr3_aa: CASSYKIGGSYSRTTSGANVLTF
cdr3_nt: TGTGCCAGCAGTTATAAAATAGGGGGCTCTTACTCTCGGACGACCTCTGGGGCCAACGTCCTGACTTTC

d_call: TRBD1
j_call: TRBJ1-5
v_call: TRBV15
clone_size: .
cdr3_aa: CATSRGLDRIDQPQHF
cdr3_nt: TGTGCCACCAGCAGAGGGCTGGACAGGATTGATCAGCCCCAGCATTTT